Below, one T cell receptor (beta chain) is given with its context. Its antigen is not known. CD45RO-negative, CCR7-selected cells formed the naive CD8 fraction, which excluded terminally differentiated effector memory CD45RA+ cells. CDR1 WSHSY and CDR2 SAAADI come from the germline V gene. The ends were cut back, 2 bases at V and 1 base at J, with 12 bases in the middle. The CDR3 is made up of 15 amino acids. Clones were sequenced by immunoSEQ multiplex PCR, and TCRdb holds only the in-frame ones, with some missing. The table records about 700,000 clones, 92% of them present only once. This sample was taken from a study of shared clonotypes between healthy human individuals. General study findings and limits: The researchers took only blood, and tissue repertoires probably look different.

The rearrangement uses TRBV10-2 and TRBJ2-7; TRBD2 is a possible D gene (6 bases). Sequencing was performed on naive CD8+ T cells sorted from blood. The sequence came from a man between 25 and 39 years old in good health. The CDR3 region has the DNA TGCGCCAGCAGTGAGGTGCCCGCGGGGTCCTACGAGCAGTACTTC. Translated: CASSEVPAGSYEQYF.